Following are 19 T cell receptor beta chains from one sample sequenced in a study of vaccination and CD4 T cells after COVID-19. The sample's treatment: roughly 10-day PBMC culture with coronavirus spike peptide pools or control peptides (ViraFEST assay). For these TCRs, the target antigens are not known. Scientists ran DNA taken from cultured CD4+ T cells through the Oncomine TCR Beta short-read assay for sequencing. Each CDR3 protein gets one entry after TCRdb re-called the PCR reads with MiXCR. The sample consists of around 15,000 distinct CDR3 sequences, nearly 75% of them appearing once. Sequenced: CD4+ T cells from blood, cultured in vitro. These receptors were obtained from a human donor who had recovered from COVID-19.

The gene calls are TRBV20-1 and TRBJ2-1; 7 bases match TRBD2. This CDR3 is built from 14 residues. From germline, CDR1 is DFQATT and CDR2 SNEGSKA (reference sequence). V was clipped by 6 bases and J by 4 bases; unmatched bases: 9. CDR3 sequence reads: CSALSPSGYNEQFF. The CDR3 DNA is TGCAGTGCCCTCAGTCCTAGCGGTTACAATGAGCAGTTCTTC.

The rearrangement uses TRBV7-2 and TRBJ2-1; maybe TRBD2 (6 bases). Germline CDR1 is SGHTA and CDR2 is FQGNSA. V was shortened by 2 bases and J by 4 bases, with 12 bases between the two germline ends. The CDR3 covers 15 residues. The CDR3 bases are TGTGCCAGCAGCTTACGGCGGGAAGGGTACAATGAGCAGTTCTTC. Protein: CASSLRREGYNEQFF.

The rearrangement joins TRBV7-2 to TRBJ2-1, with D possibly matching TRBD2 (6 bases). CDR3 length: 17 amino acids. Between the trimmed V and J ends, which lost 1 base and 8 bases, there was a span of 21 bases. The germline V gene encodes CDR1 SGHTA and CDR2 FQGNSA. CDR3 residues: CASSLEGSAGKIHEQFF. In DNA form, the CDR3 reads TGTGCCAGCAGCTTAGAAGGGTCTGCGGGGAAAATACATGAGCAGTTCTTC.

V gene TRBV7-2 combines with J gene TRBJ1-5; no clear D. Germline loops: CDR1 SGHTA, CDR2 FQGNSA. The CDR3 totals 13 residues. The V end lost 3 bases, the J end lost 5 bases, and 8 bases lay between the germline ends. The CDR3 here is CASSFGVHQPQHF. As DNA, the CDR3 is TGTGCCAGCAGCTTTGGGGTGCATCAGCCCCAGCATTTT.

This chain joins TRBV7-9 and TRBJ2-5; D may be TRBD1 (6 bases). V was trimmed by 2 bases and J by 4 bases, leaving 8 bases between them. The CDR3 runs 13 residues. Looked up from germline, CDR1 is SEHNR and CDR2 is FQNEAQ (reference sequence). Here the CDR3 DNA reads TGTGCCAGCAGCTTATCAGGGGTAGAGACCCAGTACTTC. Translated: CASSLSGVETQYF.

The rearrangement links TRBV20-1 to TRBJ1-1; tentative D call: TRBD1 (5 bases). The CDR3 is 14 residues long. CDR1 DFQATT and CDR2 SNEGSKA come from the germline V gene (reference sequence). V lost 5 bases, J lost 1 base, and 14 bases lay in between. The CDR3 bases are TGCAGTGCTCCTCCGGGACGGAGGAACACTGAAGCTTTCTTT. Its translation is CSAPPGRRNTEAFF.

V gene TRBV7-3 combines with J gene TRBJ2-1; 13 positions match TRBD2. Germline CDR1 and CDR2: SGHTA and FQGTGA. V gave up 6 bases and J gave up 4 bases; unmatched junction bases: 6. The CDR3 runs 16 residues. CDR3 bases: TGTGCCAGCAGGGATACTAGCGGGAGGGAGTACAATGAGCAGTTCTTC. This gives the protein CASRDTSGREYNEQFF.

Here the CDR3 reads CASSLRLEAFF. CDR3 DNA: TGTGCCAGCAGTTTGCGCCTTGAGGCTTTCTTT. The chain recombines TRBV28 with TRBJ1-1; D unresolved. V was clipped by 3 bases and J by 11 bases, with 10 bases between them. The CDR3 length is 11 residues. CDR1 and CDR2 from the germline V gene are MDHEN and SYDVKM.

The CDR3 is CASSLLLVTGWSNTEAFF. The CDR3 coding sequence is TGTGCCAGCAGCTTATTATTGGTGACAGGGTGGTCGAACACTGAAGCTTTCTTT. The chain carries TRBV7-9 and TRBJ1-1; TRBD1 matches 7 bases. The trim removed 2 bases at V and 1 base at J, leaving 13 bases unmatched. The CDR3 length is 18 residues. Germline CDR1 reads SEHNR; CDR2 reads FQNEAQ (reference sequence).

This chain joins TRBV6-4 and TRBJ1-2; maybe TRBD1 (5 bases). Germline CDR1 and CDR2: MRHNA and SNTAGT. The length of the CDR3 is 13 residues. Trimming pared 6 bases from V and 8 bases from J, leaving 16 bases between. The CDR3 protein is CASRESGGAGYTF. CDR3 in DNA: TGTGCCAGCAGAGAATCGGGGGGTGCAGGCTACACCTTC.

The V call is TRBV19, the J call TRBJ2-7, with TRBD2 matching 7 bases. This CDR3 comprises 15 residues. After removal of 7 bases from V and 7 bases from J, the junction contained 16 bases not matched to a gene. Germline lookup yields CDR1 LNHDA and CDR2 SQIVND (reference sequence). The CDR3 DNA follows: TGTGCCAGTACAACCCGCCCCAGCGGGGAGGAAGAGCAGTACTTC. Encoded protein: CASTTRPSGEEEQYF.

The rearrangement uses TRBV28 and TRBJ1-1, with D possibly being TRBD1 (5 bases). The CDR3 runs 13 residues. Looked up from germline, CDR1 is MDHEN and CDR2 is SYDVKM. V gave up 3 bases and J gave up 1 base, with 6 bases separating them. The chain's CDR3 is CASSLTENTEAFF. The CDR3 region has the DNA TGTGCCAGCAGTTTGACAGAGAACACTGAAGCTTTCTTT.

This chain links TRBV5-1 with TRBJ2-7; TRBD2 is a possible D gene (6 bases). The CDR3 is 16 residues long. V was clipped by 4 bases and J by 2 bases, with 19 bases between them. Germline values: CDR1 SGHRS, CDR2 YFSETQ. The CDR3 region has the DNA TGCGCCAGCAGCCCCGACCCCGGGACGGGGGCCTACGAGCAGTACTTC. It codes for CASSPDPGTGAYEQYF.

V gene TRBV6-5 combines with J gene TRBJ2-2, with 7 bases matching TRBD1. This CDR3 comprises 17 residues. Germline trimming cut 0 bases from V and 6 bases from J; bases unmatched to any gene: 10. Germline V lookup: CDR1 MNHEY, CDR2 SVGAGI. The chain's CDR3 is CASSYSTGQRGSGELFF. CDR3 bases: TGTGCCAGCAGTTACTCGACGGGACAGCGTGGGTCCGGGGAGCTGTTTTTT.

The chain is built from TRBV6-1 and TRBJ2-5, with a possible D match to TRBD2 (6 bases). The CDR3 has 15 amino acids. V was shortened by 3 bases and J by 1 base, with 12 bases between the two germline ends. The V gene's germline CDR1 is MNHNS and CDR2 SASEGT. Written as DNA, the CDR3 is TGTGCCAGCAGTGAGGGAGCGGGCGGCCAAGAGACCCAGTACTTC. Translated: CASSEGAGGQETQYF.

This clonotype was detected once. The rearrangement uses TRBV4-3 and TRBJ1-2; unclear D gene. The germline V gene encodes CDR1 LGHNA and CDR2 YSLEER. V was cut by 4 bases and J by 3 bases, with 9 bases left in between. This CDR3 spans 13 amino acids. Here the CDR3 DNA reads TGCGCCAGCAGCCCAGGACTGGACTATGGCTACACCTTC. Translated: CASSPGLDYGYTF.

V gene TRBV11-2 combines with J gene TRBJ2-3; no clear D gene. V was cut by 0 bases and J by 10 bases, with 11 bases left in between. CDR3 length: 13 residues. Germline V gene data show CDR1 as SGHAT and CDR2 as FQNNGV. This CDR3 is CASSLDRSGPQYF. The CDR3 bases are TGTGCCAGCAGCTTAGACCGGTCCGGGCCGCAGTATTTT.

The chain couples TRBV27 to TRBJ2-1; D is possibly TRBD2 (6 bases). The DNA end is a closer match to TRBJ2-7, so the J assignment may be wrong. The CDR3 spans 15 residues. CDR1 and CDR2 (germline): MNHEY, SMNVEV (reference sequence). The CDR3 sequence is CASSPGVGSSYEQYF. The CDR3 nucleotides are TGTGCCAGCAGCCCGGGGGTGGGAAGCTCCTACGAGCAGTACTTC.

The rearrangement links TRBV6-1 to TRBJ2-7, with TRBD2 matching over 11 bases. This CDR3 is built from 15 residues. Germline CDR1 MNHNS, CDR2 SASEGT. V trimming: 5 bases; J trimming: 2 bases; junction bases outside the gene matches: 5. The CDR3 nucleotides read TGTGCCAGCAGTTTACTAGCGGGAGAGACCTACGAGCAGTACTTC. It specifies CASSLLAGETYEQYF.